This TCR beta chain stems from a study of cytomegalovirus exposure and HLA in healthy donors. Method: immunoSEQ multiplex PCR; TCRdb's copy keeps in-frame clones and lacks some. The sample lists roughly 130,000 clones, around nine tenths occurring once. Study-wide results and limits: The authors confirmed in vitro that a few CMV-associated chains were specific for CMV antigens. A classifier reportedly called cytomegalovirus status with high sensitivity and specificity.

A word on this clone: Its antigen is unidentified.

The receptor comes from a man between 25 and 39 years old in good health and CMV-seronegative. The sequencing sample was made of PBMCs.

The CDR3 region has the DNA TGTGCCAGCAGCCCAAATGCGGGAATCATGGCGCAGTATTTT. Amino acid sequence: CASSPNAGIMAQYF. The genes are TRBV7-9 and TRBJ2-3, with D possibly being TRBD2 (6 bases). Germline V gene sequence: CDR1 SEHNR, CDR2 FQNEAQ (reference sequence). V was trimmed by 5 bases and J by 10 bases, leaving 19 bases between them. The CDR3 runs 14 residues.